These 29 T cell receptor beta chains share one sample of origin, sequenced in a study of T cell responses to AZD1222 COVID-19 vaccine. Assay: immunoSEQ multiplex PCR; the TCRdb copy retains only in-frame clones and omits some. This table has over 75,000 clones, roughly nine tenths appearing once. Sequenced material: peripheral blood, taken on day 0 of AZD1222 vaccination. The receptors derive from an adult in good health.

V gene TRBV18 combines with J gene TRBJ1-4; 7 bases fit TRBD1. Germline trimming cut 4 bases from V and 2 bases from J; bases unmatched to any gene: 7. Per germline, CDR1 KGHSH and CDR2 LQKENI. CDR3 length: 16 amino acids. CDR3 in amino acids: CASSQQGLGTNEKLFF. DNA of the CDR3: TGTGCCAGCTCACAACAGGGGCTGGGGACTAATGAAAAACTGTTTTTT.

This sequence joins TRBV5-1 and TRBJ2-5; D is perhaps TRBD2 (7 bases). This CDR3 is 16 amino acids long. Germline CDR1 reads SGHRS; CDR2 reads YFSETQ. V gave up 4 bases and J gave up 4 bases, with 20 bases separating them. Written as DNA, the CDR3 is TGCGCCAGCAGCGGGACACTAGGGGAGGGAGGAGAGACCCAGTACTTC. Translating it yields CASSGTLGEGGETQYF. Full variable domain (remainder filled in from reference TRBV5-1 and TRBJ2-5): KAGVTQTPRYLIKTRGQQVTLSCSPISGHRSVSWYQQTPGQGLQFLFEYFSETQRNKGNFPGRFSGRQFSNSRSEMNVSTLELGDSALYLCASSGTLGEGGETQYFGPGTRLLVL.

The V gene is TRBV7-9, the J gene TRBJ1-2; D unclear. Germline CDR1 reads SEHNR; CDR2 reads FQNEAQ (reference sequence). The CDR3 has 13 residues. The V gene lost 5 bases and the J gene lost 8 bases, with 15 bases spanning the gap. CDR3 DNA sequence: TGTGCCAGCAGCGCTTCATTGTCCCGGGGCTACACCTTC. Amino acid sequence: CASSASLSRGYTF.

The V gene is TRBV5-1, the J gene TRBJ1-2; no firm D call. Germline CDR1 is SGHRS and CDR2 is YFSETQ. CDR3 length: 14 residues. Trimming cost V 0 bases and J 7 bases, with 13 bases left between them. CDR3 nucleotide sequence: TGCGCCAGCAGCTTGGAGTCGGTAAGAGGTGGCTACACCTTC. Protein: CASSLESVRGGYTF.

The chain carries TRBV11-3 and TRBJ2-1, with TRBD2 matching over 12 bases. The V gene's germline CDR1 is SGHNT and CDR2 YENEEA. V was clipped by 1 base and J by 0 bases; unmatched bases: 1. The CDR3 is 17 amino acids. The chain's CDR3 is CASSLALAGGSYNEQFF. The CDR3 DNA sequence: TGTGCCAGCAGCTTAGCACTAGCGGGAGGCTCCTACAATGAGCAGTTCTTC.

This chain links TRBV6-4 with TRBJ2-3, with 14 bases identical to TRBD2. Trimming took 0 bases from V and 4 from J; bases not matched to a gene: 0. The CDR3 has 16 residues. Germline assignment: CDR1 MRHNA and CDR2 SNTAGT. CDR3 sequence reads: CASSDSTSGGADTQYF. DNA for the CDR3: TGTGCCAGCAGTGACTCGACTAGCGGGGGGGCAGATACGCAGTATTTT.

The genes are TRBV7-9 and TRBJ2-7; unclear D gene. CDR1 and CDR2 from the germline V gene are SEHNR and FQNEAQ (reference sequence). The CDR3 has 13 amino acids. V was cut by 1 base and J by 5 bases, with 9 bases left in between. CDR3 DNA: TGTGCCAGCAGCTTAGTCCTAAGGGACGAGCAGTACTTC. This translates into CASSLVLRDEQYF.

The CDR3 reads CASSYSQEGEQFF. The DNA for the CDR3 is TGTGCCAGCAGTTACTCCCAGGAGGGCGAGCAGTTCTTC. The V call is TRBV6-5, the J call TRBJ2-1, with D tentatively TRBD2 (6 bases). The V and J ends lost 0 bases and 10 bases respectively, with 10 bases between them. The germline gives CDR1 MNHEY, CDR2 SVGAGI. CDR3 size: 13 residues.

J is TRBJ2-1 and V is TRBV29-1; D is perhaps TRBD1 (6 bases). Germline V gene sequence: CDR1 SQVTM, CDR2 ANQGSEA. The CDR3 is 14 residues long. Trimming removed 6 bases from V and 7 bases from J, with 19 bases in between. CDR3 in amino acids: CSVEQGFFGNEQFF. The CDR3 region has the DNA TGCAGCGTGGAACAGGGTTTTTTTGGGAATGAGCAGTTCTTC.

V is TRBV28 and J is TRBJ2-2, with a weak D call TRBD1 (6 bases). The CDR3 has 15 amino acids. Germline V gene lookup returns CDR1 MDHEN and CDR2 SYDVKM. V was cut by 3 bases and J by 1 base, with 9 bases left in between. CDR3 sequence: CASSFRGMNTGELFF. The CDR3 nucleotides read TGTGCCAGCAGTTTCAGGGGAATGAACACCGGGGAGCTGTTTTTT.

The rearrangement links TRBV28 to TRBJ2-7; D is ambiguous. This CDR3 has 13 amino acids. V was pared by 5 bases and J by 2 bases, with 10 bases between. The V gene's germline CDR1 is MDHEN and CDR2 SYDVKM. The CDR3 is CASSLDGPYEQYF. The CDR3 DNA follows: TGTGCCAGCAGTCTCGACGGACCCTACGAGCAGTACTTC.

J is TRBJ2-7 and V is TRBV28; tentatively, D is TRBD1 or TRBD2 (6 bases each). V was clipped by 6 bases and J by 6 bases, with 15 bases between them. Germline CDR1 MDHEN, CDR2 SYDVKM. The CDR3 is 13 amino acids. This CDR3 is CASRLLGGREQYF. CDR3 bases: TGTGCCAGCAGGCTACTAGGGGGGCGCGAGCAGTACTTC. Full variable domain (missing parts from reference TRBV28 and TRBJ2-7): DVKVTQSSRYLVKRTGEKVFLECVQDMDHENMFWYRQDPGLGLRLIYFSYDVKMKEKGDIPEGYSVSREKKERFSLILESASTNQTSMYLCASRLLGGREQYFGPGTRLTVT.

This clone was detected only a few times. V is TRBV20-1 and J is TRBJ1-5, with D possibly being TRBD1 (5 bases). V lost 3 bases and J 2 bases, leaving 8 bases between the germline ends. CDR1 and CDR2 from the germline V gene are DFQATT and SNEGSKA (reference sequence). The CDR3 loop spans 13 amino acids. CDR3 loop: CSASLGGNQPQHF. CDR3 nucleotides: TGCAGTGCTAGTCTGGGGGGCAATCAGCCCCAGCATTTT.

Here the CDR3 DNA reads TGTGCCAGCTCACCACCGGGGGCCACAACCGACCAAGAGACCCAGTACTTC. Protein: CASSPPGATTDQETQYF. V is TRBV18 and J is TRBJ2-5; TRBD1 might be the D (6 bases). Trimming took off 0 bases at V and 0 bases at J, with 14 bases between the two ends. Per germline, CDR1 KGHSH and CDR2 LQKENI. The length of the CDR3 is 17 residues.

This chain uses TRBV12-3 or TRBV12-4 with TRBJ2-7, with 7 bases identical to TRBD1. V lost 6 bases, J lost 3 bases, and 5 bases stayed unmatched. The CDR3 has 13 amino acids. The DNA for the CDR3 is TGTGCCAGCAGAGCAAGGGGGCACTACGAGCAGTACTTC. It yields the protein CASRARGHYEQYF.

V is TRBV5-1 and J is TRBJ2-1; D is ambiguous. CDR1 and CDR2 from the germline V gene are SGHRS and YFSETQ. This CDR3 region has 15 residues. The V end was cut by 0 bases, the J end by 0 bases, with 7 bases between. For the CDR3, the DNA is TGCGCCAGCAGCTTGGCAGGCAACTCCTACAATGAGCAGTTCTTC. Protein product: CASSLAGNSYNEQFF.

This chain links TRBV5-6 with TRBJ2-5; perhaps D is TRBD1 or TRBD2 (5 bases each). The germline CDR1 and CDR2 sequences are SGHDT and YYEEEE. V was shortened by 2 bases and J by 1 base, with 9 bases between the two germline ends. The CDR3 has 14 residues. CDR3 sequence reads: CASSFSGTQETQYF. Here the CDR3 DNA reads TGTGCCAGCAGCTTCTCGGGGACCCAAGAGACCCAGTACTTC.

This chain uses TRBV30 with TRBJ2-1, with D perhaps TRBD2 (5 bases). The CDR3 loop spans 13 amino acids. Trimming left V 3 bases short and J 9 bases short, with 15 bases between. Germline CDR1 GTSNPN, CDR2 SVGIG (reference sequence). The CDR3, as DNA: TGTGCCTGGAGCCTACTAGATCAATCTGAGCAGTTCTTC. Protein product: CAWSLLDQSEQFF.

In DNA, the CDR3 is TGTGCCAGCAGCCAAGGTAGCGGGGCTGTAGATACGCAGTATTTT. Its protein product is CASSQGSGAVDTQYF. The chain has TRBV3-1 (or the pseudogene TRBV3-2) and TRBJ2-3, with TRBD2 identical over 8 bases. CDR3 size: 15 residues. Germline V CDR1 and CDR2: LGHDT, YNNKEL (reference sequence). Trimming cost V 1 base and J 5 bases; bases outside gene matches: 5.

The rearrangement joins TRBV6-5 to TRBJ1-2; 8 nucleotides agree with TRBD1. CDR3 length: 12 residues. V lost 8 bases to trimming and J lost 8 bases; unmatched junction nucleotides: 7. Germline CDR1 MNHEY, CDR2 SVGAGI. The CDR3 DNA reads TGTGCCAGCTCGACAGGGGTTGCGGGCTACACCTTC. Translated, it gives CASSTGVAGYTF.

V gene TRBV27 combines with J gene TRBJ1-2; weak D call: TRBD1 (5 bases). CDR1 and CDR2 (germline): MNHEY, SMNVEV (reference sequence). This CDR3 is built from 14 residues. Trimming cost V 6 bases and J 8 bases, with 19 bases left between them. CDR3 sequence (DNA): TGTGCCAGCAGGAGGTTAGGGCGAGGGGACGGCTACACCTTC. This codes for CASRRLGRGDGYTF.

DNA for the CDR3: TGTGCCATCAGGTCACCCCACAATGAGCAGTTCTTC. It encodes CAIRSPHNEQFF. The gene calls are TRBV10-3 and TRBJ2-1, with unresolved D. V lost 6 bases and J 5 bases, leaving 8 bases between the germline ends. Germline CDR1 ENHRY, CDR2 SYGVKD. The CDR3 has 12 residues.

This CDR3 is CASSFGQAPDTQYF. CDR3 bases: TGTGCCAGCAGTTTTGGACAGGCCCCAGATACGCAGTATTTT. V usage is TRBV28 and J usage is TRBJ2-3; 7 positions match TRBD1. This CDR3 is built from 14 residues. Germline CDR1 reads MDHEN; CDR2 reads SYDVKM. The V segment lost 3 bases and the J segment 4 bases; nucleotides outside the gene matches: 4.

CDR3 DNA: TGTGCCTGGAGTGCGAGCGGGACGGGCGAGCAGTACTTC. It specifies CAWSASGTGEQYF. V is TRBV30 and J is TRBJ2-7, with 7 bases matching TRBD2. This CDR3 has 13 amino acids. V shed 1 base, J shed 6 bases, and the junction held 6 bases outside the gene matches. In germline, CDR1 is GTSNPN, CDR2 SVGIG (reference sequence).

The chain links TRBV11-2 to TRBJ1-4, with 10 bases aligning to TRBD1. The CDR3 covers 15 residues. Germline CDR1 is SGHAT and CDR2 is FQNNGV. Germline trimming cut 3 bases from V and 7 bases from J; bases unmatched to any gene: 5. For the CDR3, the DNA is TGTGCCAGCAGCTTTCGGGACAGGGGTTCTGAAAAACTGTTTTTT. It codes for CASSFRDRGSEKLFF.

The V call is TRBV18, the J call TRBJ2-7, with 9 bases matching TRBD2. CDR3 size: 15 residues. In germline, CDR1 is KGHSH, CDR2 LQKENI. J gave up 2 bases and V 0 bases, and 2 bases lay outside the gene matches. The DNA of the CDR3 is TGTGCCAGCTCACCACCGGGACTAGCTCCCTACGAGCAGTACTTC. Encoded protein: CASSPPGLAPYEQYF.

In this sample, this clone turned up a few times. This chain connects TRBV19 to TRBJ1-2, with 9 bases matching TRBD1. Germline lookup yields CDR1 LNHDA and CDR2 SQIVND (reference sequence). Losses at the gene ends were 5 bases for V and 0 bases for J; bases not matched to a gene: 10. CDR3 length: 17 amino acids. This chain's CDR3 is CASSSVDRGDPNYGYTF. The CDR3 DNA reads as TGTGCCAGTAGTTCGGTTGACAGGGGGGATCCTAACTATGGCTACACCTTC.

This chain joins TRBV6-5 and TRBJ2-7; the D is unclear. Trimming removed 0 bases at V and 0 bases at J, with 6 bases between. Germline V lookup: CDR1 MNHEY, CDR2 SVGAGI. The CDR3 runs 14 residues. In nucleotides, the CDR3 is TGTGCCAGCAGTTACTCTGAAGTCTCCTACGAGCAGTACTTC. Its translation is CASSYSEVSYEQYF.

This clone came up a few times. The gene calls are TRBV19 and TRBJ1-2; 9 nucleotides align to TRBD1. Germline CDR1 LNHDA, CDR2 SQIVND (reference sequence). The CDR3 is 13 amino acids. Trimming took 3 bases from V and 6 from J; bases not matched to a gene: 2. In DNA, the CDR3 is TGTGCCAGTAGTATGCGGGACAGGGATGGCTACACCTTC. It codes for CASSMRDRDGYTF.